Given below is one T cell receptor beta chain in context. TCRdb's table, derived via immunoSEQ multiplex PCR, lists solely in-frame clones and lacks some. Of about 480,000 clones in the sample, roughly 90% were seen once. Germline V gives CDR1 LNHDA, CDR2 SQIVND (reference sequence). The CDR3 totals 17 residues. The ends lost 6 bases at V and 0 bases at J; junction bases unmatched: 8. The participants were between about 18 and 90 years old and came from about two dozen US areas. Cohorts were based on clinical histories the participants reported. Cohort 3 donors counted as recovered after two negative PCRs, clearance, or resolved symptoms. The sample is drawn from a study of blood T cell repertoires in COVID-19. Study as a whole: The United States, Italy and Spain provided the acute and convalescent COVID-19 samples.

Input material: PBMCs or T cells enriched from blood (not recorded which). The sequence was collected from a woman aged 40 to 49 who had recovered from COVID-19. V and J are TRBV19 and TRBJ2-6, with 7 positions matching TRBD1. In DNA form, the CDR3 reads TGTGCCAGTAGGGAGACAGGGATTAGCTCTGGGGCCAACGTCCTGACTTTC. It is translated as CASRETGISSGANVLTF.